This T cell receptor (beta chain) derives from a study of neoadjuvant anti-PD-1 for oral cavity cancer. This table comes from immunoSEQ multiplex PCR, and its TCRdb copy is limited to in-frame clones, with some not included. The sample has approximately 13,000 clones, less than 80% seen once; the top ten hold 2.5% to 3%. Time point indicated: after neoadjuvant nivolumab, at surgical resection. V lost 0 bases and J lost 5; bases outside the gene matches: 8. Germline V gene sequence: CDR1 MGHRA, CDR2 YSYEKL. The CDR3 extends over 16 amino acids. The specimen was PBMCs, collected after nivolumab (anti-PD-1) treatment. The rearrangement joins TRBV4-1 to TRBJ1-1; 8 bases align to TRBD1. The clonotype was recovered from a person aged 40-85 years with oral cavity squamous cell carcinoma. CDR3 DNA: TGCGCCAGCAGCCAAGACACGAGACAGGGGAGGACTGAAGCTTTCTTT. It codes for CASSQDTRQGRTEAFF.